This TCR beta chain is drawn from a study of blood T cell repertoires in COVID-19. Overall study: Samples came from the United States, Italy and Spain, spanning acute and convalescent COVID-19. Sources were T cells, B-cell-depleted T cells, or PBMCs; the material itself was cDNA or gDNA.

The authors' processing: Amplification from reference gene primers served as the basis for estimated nucleated cell counts. Measured with immunoSEQ multiplex PCR; TCRdb has only the in-frame clones, and not every one. For V, J and clone size, that table is used; D and trimming come from the DNA. The sample carries under 250,000 clones, approximately 84% recorded once. This clonotype originated in a woman younger than 45 who had recovered from COVID-19. The sequenced material came from peripheral blood.

The CDR3 reads CASSASLGQAYNEQFF. CDR3 coding DNA: TGTGCCAGCAGTGCCTCCCTGGGACAGGCCTACAATGAGCAGTTCTTC. The chain links TRBV6-1 to TRBJ2-1; 8 bases are a match to TRBD1. The CDR3 consists of 16 residues. The V gene end was trimmed by 4 bases and the J gene end by 2 bases; junction bases not matched to a gene: 7. The germline gives CDR1 MNHNS, CDR2 SASEGT.